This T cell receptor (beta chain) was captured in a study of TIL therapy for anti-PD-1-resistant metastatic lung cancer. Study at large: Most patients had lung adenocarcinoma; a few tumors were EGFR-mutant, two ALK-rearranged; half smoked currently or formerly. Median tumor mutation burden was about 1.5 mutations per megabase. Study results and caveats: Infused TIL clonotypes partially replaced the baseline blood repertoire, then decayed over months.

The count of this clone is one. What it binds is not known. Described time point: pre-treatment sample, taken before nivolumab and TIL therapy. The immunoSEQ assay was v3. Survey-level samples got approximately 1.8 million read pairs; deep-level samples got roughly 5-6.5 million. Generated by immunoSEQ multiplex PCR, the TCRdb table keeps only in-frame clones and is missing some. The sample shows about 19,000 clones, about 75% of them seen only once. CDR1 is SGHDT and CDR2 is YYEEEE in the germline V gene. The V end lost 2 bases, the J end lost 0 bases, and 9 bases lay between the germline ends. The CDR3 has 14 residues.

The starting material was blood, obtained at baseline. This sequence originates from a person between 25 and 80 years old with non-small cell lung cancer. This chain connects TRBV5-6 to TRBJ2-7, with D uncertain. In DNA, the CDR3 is TGTGCCAGCAGCTTTCTCGGAGACTCCTACGAGCAGTACTTC. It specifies CASSFLGDSYEQYF.